This record covers a single T cell receptor (beta chain). This specimen comes from a study of blood T cell repertoires in COVID-19. Turning to the study itself: Acute and convalescent COVID-19 specimens originated in the United States, Italy and Spain. T cells, B-cell-depleted T cells, or PBMCs provided the cDNA or gDNA that served as material.

Seattle patients were enrolled during active infection and followed longitudinally. Per the original data handling: Amplifying reference gene primers gave estimates of nucleated cell counts. Measured with immunoSEQ multiplex PCR; TCRdb has only the in-frame clones, and not every one. V and J calls and clone size are as listed in that table; D and trimming were resolved from the DNA. The table lists about 530,000 clones, 85% to 90% of them singletons. The CDR3 runs to 14 residues. V lost 4 bases and J 7 bases, leaving 17 bases between the germline ends. Per the germline V gene, CDR1 is LGHDT and CDR2 is YNNKEL (reference sequence).

The source material was peripheral blood. The gene calls are TRBV3-1 (or the pseudogene TRBV3-2) and TRBJ2-7; perhaps TRBD2 as D (7 bases). The sequence was obtained from a woman between 50 and 59 years old with COVID-19, enrolled during active disease. In DNA form, the CDR3 reads TGTGCCAGCAGCCCCGGCGGGGGCCGGGGAGAGCAGTACTTC. As protein: CASSPGGGRGEQYF.